Shown below are 8 T cell receptor beta chains from a single sample sequenced in a study of OX40 agonist ivuxolimab in advanced cancers. Libraries came from the immunoSEQ multiplex PCR assay. Imported from immuneACCESS, the table was reduced by TCRdb to in-frame sequences with V and J called. These copies leave out some clones; in studies compared against another copy, an unresolved V gene accounts for under half, and the cause of the remainder is not known. In all, the sample holds 60,000 to 75,000 clones, and about 80% of those were seen once. Almost 1.5% of the sample is held by the ten biggest clonotypes. The input for sequencing was CD4+ or CD8+ T cells sorted from blood, taken in a trial of the OX40 agonist ivuxolimab. These receptors originate from an adult with an advanced solid tumor such as melanoma, head and neck, liver or kidney cancer.

The rearrangement links TRBV19 to TRBJ2-7, with TRBD1 matching 7 bases. Looked up from germline, CDR1 is LNHDA and CDR2 is SQIVND (reference sequence). The CDR3 contains 15 residues. J lost 5 bases, V lost 5 bases, and 12 bases had no gene match. The CDR3 region is CASSGRQGSPHEQYF. CDR3 in DNA: TGTGCCAGTAGTGGGAGACAGGGAAGCCCCCACGAGCAGTACTTC.

The rearrangement joins TRBV19 to TRBJ2-2, with 9 bases matching TRBD1. The trim removed 5 bases at V and 4 bases at J, leaving 8 bases unmatched. CDR3 length equals 16 residues. CDR1 LNHDA and CDR2 SQIVND come from the germline V gene (reference sequence). The CDR3 region has the DNA TGTGCCAGTAGTTCGTTTGGACAGGGGATCACCGGGGAGCTGTTTTTT. It encodes CASSSFGQGITGELFF.

CDR3 in amino acids: CASTGGQGAETQYF. DNA of the CDR3: TGCGCCAGCACCGGGGGCCAGGGGGCAGAGACCCAGTACTTC. The chain links TRBV5-1 to TRBJ2-5, with 8 positions matching TRBD1. Germline lookup yields CDR1 SGHRS and CDR2 YFSETQ. This CDR3 comprises 14 residues. Trimming at V came to 6 bases and at J to 4 bases, leaving 8 bases not matched to a gene.

The chain links TRBV19 to TRBJ2-5; no clear D gene. This CDR3 comprises 13 residues. V was cut by 4 bases and J by 4 bases, with 10 bases left in between. Germline CDR1 reads LNHDA; CDR2 reads SQIVND (reference sequence). This CDR3 is CASSKNRGETQYF. In DNA form, the CDR3 reads TGTGCCAGTAGTAAAAATCGTGGAGAGACCCAGTACTTC.

This chain connects TRBV18 to TRBJ1-4; D is possibly TRBD1 (6 bases). Per germline, CDR1 KGHSH and CDR2 LQKENI. V lost 4 bases and J lost 7, with 13 bases in between. This CDR3 contains 14 residues. This CDR3 is CASSQAGGREKLFF. The CDR3 DNA sequence: TGTGCCAGCTCACAAGCCGGGGGGCGTGAAAAACTGTTTTTT.

This clone is deemed medium-sized. The chain carries TRBV7-2 and TRBJ1-6; D ambiguous. There are 14 residues in the CDR3. Germline CDR1 reads SGHTA; CDR2 reads FQGNSA. V shed 2 bases and J shed 0 bases, with 2 bases lying between them. The CDR3 coding sequence is TGTGCCAGCAGCTTAACCTCCTATAATTCACCCCTCCACTTT. This translates into CASSLTSYNSPLHF.

This chain uses TRBV7-6 with TRBJ1-1; TRBD1 is a possible D gene (6 bases). Germline V lookup: CDR1 SGHVS, CDR2 FNYEAQ. The V gene lost 5 bases and the J gene lost 4 bases, with 17 bases spanning the gap. The CDR3 consists of 15 residues. CDR3 protein: CASSLVQGSVTEAFF. CDR3 coding DNA: TGTGCCAGCAGCCTCGTACAGGGTTCGGTCACTGAAGCTTTCTTT.

The V and J genes are TRBV7-6 and TRBJ2-1, with 8 bases lining up with TRBD2. The germline gives CDR1 SGHVS, CDR2 FNYEAQ. The CDR3 extends over 13 amino acids. Unmatched junction bases numbered 7, after V lost 5 bases and J lost 10 bases. The CDR3 sequence: CASSPIAGKEQFF. The CDR3 bases are TGTGCCAGCAGCCCTATAGCGGGGAAGGAGCAGTTCTTC.